The sequence of this T cell receptor (beta chain) was determined in a study of metastatic and nonmetastatic thyroid tumors (TCRdb year 2020). With regard to the full study: Repertoires from peripheral blood and from tumor or nodule tissue samples of malignant and benign thyroid patients were compared. The paper as a whole reports these results and caveats: TCR beta diversity was reported as significantly higher in malignant tumors than in benign nodules, in both blood and tumor samples.

At least ten counts were recorded for this clone. The antigen it binds to is not known. No base-level quality is on record; no much larger clone is a single base apart. None of the patients had been given any treatment before thyroid surgery. Patient clinical samples collected from about 2011 to 2018 were retrospectively analysed using T-cell receptor beta sequencing. The receptor library was made with PCR. Instrument on record: Illumina HiSeq 4000. High-throughput sequencing was used to profile the TCR beta-chain CDR3 region of each patient. The study's processing was this. Drawing on CDR3 differences between clinicopathological groups, the researchers built a classifier meant to tell apart patients with distant-metastatic papillary thyroid cancer. Repertoire diversity was assessed with the Shannon index, and tumor-blood repertoire similarity with the Morisita-Horn index. TCRdb handled the public reads itself, with Q25 trimming in fastp and clone calling in MiXCR, and kept productive beta chains. The V and J calls here are based on TCRdb, not the publication. This sample comprises fewer than 40,000 clones, 25% to 30% of them detected only once. The ten largest make up 25% to 35% of the sample.

From the germline V gene, CDR1 is SNHLY and CDR2 is FYNNEI. Measured from the cysteine to the phenylalanine, the CDR3 is 13 residues long. The read is trimmed to its CDR3 DNA, 39 bases read in frame from base 1. The germline ends are 12 bases apart after V is trimmed by 3 bases and J by 6 bases. Sequences were obtained from blood. This sequence originates from a female donor with papillary thyroid cancer or a benign thyroid nodule (not recorded which). Some clones in this sample may be carry-over from other donors' samples. Rearrangement joined TRBV2 to TRBJ2-7; the D gene is possibly TRBD1 or TRBD2, each agreeing over 6 bases. The nucleotide sequence is TGTGCCAGCAGTGACCAGGGGACTTCCGAGCAGTACTTC. It encodes CASSDQGTSEQYF.